The 26 T cell receptor beta chains below all came from one sample that was sequenced in a study of T cells in Graves' hyperthyroidism and ophthalmopathy. Amplified regions were TCR beta CDR3 sequences from RNA transcripts. A set of HTBI primers served as the primers for a first-round RT-PCR of the TCR CDR3. TCRdb passed the multiplex PCR reads through MiXCR, listing each CDR3 protein once. The data hold some 460,000 distinct CDR3 sequences, with approximately 14% observed a single time. The sample taken for sequencing was blood. The receptors derive from a woman between 18 and 29 years old with Graves' hyperthyroidism.

This clonotype was seen a handful of times. The chain combines TRBV14 with TRBJ2-5; TRBD1 or TRBD2 may be the D gene (6 bases each). From germline, CDR1 is SGHDN and CDR2 FVKESK. Trimming stripped 3 bases from V and 2 bases from J, with 16 bases between. CDR3 length equals 16 residues. This CDR3 is CASSQGAGPPQETQYF. CDR3 sequence (DNA): TGTGCCAGCAGCCAGGGGGCGGGACCGCCACAAGAGACCCAGTACTTC.

This clonotype was picked up many times. The chain carries TRBV12-5 and TRBJ2-1, with TRBD2 matching over 10 bases. Per germline, CDR1 LGHNT and CDR2 FRNRAP. The CDR3 runs to 15 residues. The junction had 8 bases not matched to a gene; V was cut back by 5 bases and J by 7 bases. CDR3 in DNA: TGTGCTAGTGGTCCCGGACTAGCGGCTGAGAATGAGCAGTTCTTC. This codes for CASGPGLAAENEQFF.

In this sample, this clonotype turned up many times. V and J are TRBV3-1 and TRBJ2-1; 7 bases agree with TRBD2. Germline V lookup: CDR1 LGHDT, CDR2 YNNKEL (reference sequence). The V segment lost 4 bases and the J segment 0 bases; nucleotides outside the gene matches: 3. The CDR3 has 15 amino acids. CDR3 sequence (DNA): TGTGCCAGCAGCCTAAGCGGGGCCTCCTACAATGAGCAGTTCTTC. The encoded protein is CASSLSGASYNEQFF.

The CDR3 here is CASSADNTEAFF. Here the CDR3 DNA reads TGTGCCAGCAGCGCAGACAATACTGAAGCTTTCTTT. The chain joins TRBV9 to TRBJ1-1; D is unclear. Trimming cost V 3 bases and J 5 bases, with 8 bases left between them. The CDR3 contains 12 residues. Germline lookup yields CDR1 SGDLS and CDR2 YYNGEE.

The chain employs TRBV19 and TRBJ2-7; TRBD2 aligns across 9 bases. Looked up from germline, CDR1 is LNHDA and CDR2 is SQIVND (reference sequence). This CDR3 contains 15 residues. The J segment lost 2 bases and the V segment lost 0 bases, leaving 2 bases of the junction unmatched. The CDR3 sequence is CASSIDPSGAYEQYF. The CDR3 DNA reads as TGTGCCAGTAGTATAGACCCTAGCGGGGCCTACGAGCAGTACTTC. The entire variable domain, with the rest obtained from reference TRBV19 and TRBJ2-7, is as follows: DGGITQSPKYLFRKEGQNVTLSCEQNLNHDAMYWYRQDPGQGLRLIYYSQIVNDFQKGDIAEGYSVSREKKESFPLTVTSAQKNPTAFYLCASSIDPSGAYEQYFGPGTRLTVT.

The J gene is TRBJ1-1, the V gene TRBV7-2; D not certain. CDR3 length: 13 amino acids. The germline CDR1 and CDR2 sequences are SGHTA and FQGNSA. V was clipped by 6 bases and J by 3 bases, with 11 bases between them. As DNA, the CDR3 is TGTGCCAGCAGGGTTGCGGCTCACACTGAAGCTTTCTTT. Translation: CASRVAAHTEAFF.

This clonotype was counted at least ten times. The chain has TRBV6-5 and TRBJ2-5; D not resolved. CDR3 length: 13 residues. The V end was cut by 0 bases, the J end by 5 bases, with 7 bases between. Germline V gene sequence: CDR1 MNHEY, CDR2 SVGAGI. This chain's CDR3 is CASSYSIRETQYF. The DNA for the CDR3 is TGTGCCAGCAGTTACTCGATTCGGGAGACCCAGTACTTC.

This clonotype has only a few counts. This chain uses TRBV7-2 with TRBJ1-2; D unclear. Between the trimmed V and J ends, which lost 0 bases and 3 bases, there was a span of 5 bases. Germline V gives CDR1 SGHTA, CDR2 FQGNSA. The CDR3 runs to 13 residues. CDR3 region: CASSLARDYGYTF. For the CDR3, the DNA is TGTGCCAGCAGCTTAGCTCGAGACTATGGCTACACCTTC.

This clonotype turned up a few times. The rearrangement links TRBV7-9 to TRBJ2-3, with TRBD2 matching 11 bases. CDR1 is SEHNR, CDR2 FQNEAQ, per germline (reference sequence). Trimming took 3 bases from V and 2 from J; bases not matched to a gene: 10. The CDR3 spans 18 residues. The CDR3 sequence: CASSFRRVAGGVTDTQYF. DNA of the CDR3: TGTGCCAGCAGCTTCCGTCGTGTAGCGGGAGGGGTCACAGATACGCAGTATTTT.

This rearrangement joins TRBV10-2 to TRBJ1-1; unclear D gene. The CDR3 covers 13 residues. The germline V gene has CDR1 WSHSY and CDR2 SAAADI. V gave up 2 bases and J gave up 4 bases, with 8 bases separating them. DNA for the CDR3: TGCGCCAGCAGTGAGAATAGACTCACTGAAGCTTTCTTT. The encoded protein is CASSENRLTEAFF.

This clonotype was detected ten times or more. V gene TRBV20-1 combines with J gene TRBJ2-1; D is ambiguous. The CDR3 has 12 residues. Per germline, CDR1 DFQATT and CDR2 SNEGSKA (reference sequence). V was shortened by 0 bases and J by 8 bases, with 8 bases between the two germline ends. The CDR3, as DNA: TGCAGTGCTAGAGATCGGCCCTATGAGCAGTTCTTC. Its translation is CSARDRPYEQFF.

This clonotype occurred many times. The rearrangement uses TRBV6-1 and TRBJ2-3, with 10 bases that match TRBD2. V gave up 1 base and J gave up 4 bases; unmatched junction bases: 2. Per germline, CDR1 MNHNS and CDR2 SASEGT. There are 15 residues in the CDR3. For the CDR3, the DNA is TGTGCCAGCAGTGAAGAGCGGGGGGGCCCAGATACGCAGTATTTT. Protein: CASSEERGGPDTQYF.

This clonotype was detected many times. The V call is TRBV20-1, the J call TRBJ1-1; D might be TRBD1 (5 bases). Germline assignment: CDR1 DFQATT and CDR2 SNEGSKA (reference sequence). Trimming left V 0 bases short and J 1 base short, with 9 bases between. This CDR3 is built from 14 residues. DNA for the CDR3: TGCAGTGCTAGAGATCATCAGGGGAACACTGAAGCTTTCTTT. It is translated as CSARDHQGNTEAFF.

This clonotype was detected ten times or more. This sequence joins TRBV28 and TRBJ2-3; possibly TRBD1 for D (5 bases). Germline-derived CDR1 and CDR2 are MDHEN and SYDVKM. The CDR3 runs to 15 residues. V was trimmed by 4 bases and J by 3 bases, leaving 14 bases between them. The CDR3 loop reads CASSSQATQTDTQYF. CDR3 DNA sequence: TGTGCCAGCAGTTCACAGGCGACACAGACAGATACGCAGTATTTT.

This clonotype was observed many times. This chain uses TRBV18 with TRBJ2-3, with TRBD2 matching 8 bases. This CDR3 has 15 amino acids. The germline V gene has CDR1 KGHSH and CDR2 LQKENI. V shed 8 bases, J shed 1 base, and the junction held 8 bases outside the gene matches. CDR3 residues: CASSPTGGRTDTQYF. The CDR3 region has the DNA TGTGCCAGCAGCCCAACGGGAGGGCGCACAGATACGCAGTATTTT.

This clonotype was counted at least ten times. The genes are TRBV11-3 and TRBJ2-1; 9 nucleotides line up with TRBD1. Germline V gene lookup returns CDR1 SGHNT and CDR2 YENEEA. The CDR3 covers 14 residues. The V segment lost 1 base and the J segment 8 bases; nucleotides outside the gene matches: 3. The CDR3 DNA follows: TGTGCCAGCAGCTTAGGACAGGGGGAGGATGAGCAGTTCTTC. It encodes CASSLGQGEDEQFF.

J is TRBJ2-1 and V is TRBV4-1; a weak D match, TRBD1 (6 bases). With 2 bases removed from V and 4 bases from J, the gap between germline ends came to 12 bases. Germline V CDR1 and CDR2: MGHRA, YSYEKL. The CDR3 totals 15 residues. The CDR3 protein is CASSQLAGTYNEQFF. CDR3 nucleotide sequence: TGCGCCAGCAGCCAATTGGCCGGGACATACAATGAGCAGTTCTTC.

The rearrangement uses TRBV5-4 and TRBJ1-6, with TRBD1 matching over 8 bases. The V gene's germline CDR1 is SGHNT and CDR2 YYREEE (reference sequence). The CDR3 length is 13 residues. J lost 7 bases, V lost 4 bases, and 1 base had no gene match. CDR3 sequence: CASSRDRNSPLHF. For the CDR3, the DNA is TGTGCCAGCAGCCGGGACAGGAATTCACCCCTCCACTTT.

The CDR3: CASSMGDIGSPQHF. Here the CDR3 DNA reads TGTGCCAGTAGTATGGGGGACATCGGTTCGCCCCAGCATTTT. The rearrangement uses TRBV19 and TRBJ1-5, with TRBD1 as a possible D gene (6 bases). The CDR3 sequence is 14 residues long. Germline V CDR1 and CDR2: LNHDA, SQIVND (reference sequence). Trimming left V 3 bases short and J 9 bases short, with 15 bases between.

This clonotype showed up just a few times. The chain employs TRBV27 and TRBJ2-2; TRBD2 matches at 12 bases. Germline values: CDR1 MNHEY, CDR2 SMNVEV (reference sequence). Losses at the gene ends were 3 bases for V and 8 bases for J; bases not matched to a gene: 4. The CDR3 is 15 amino acids. The chain's CDR3 is CASSLTSGGYGELFF. The DNA of the CDR3 is TGTGCCAGCAGTTTGACTAGCGGGGGATATGGGGAGCTGTTTTTT.

This clonotype came up many times. This chain uses TRBV18 with TRBJ1-2; 7 bases align to TRBD1. Germline CDR1 KGHSH, CDR2 LQKENI. Trimming at V came to 3 bases and at J to 7 bases, leaving 11 bases not matched to a gene. CDR3 size: 15 residues. CDR3 protein: CASSPTRGKTFGYTF. DNA for the CDR3: TGTGCCAGCTCACCCACCAGGGGGAAGACGTTTGGCTACACCTTC.

This clonotype was seen only a few times. This sequence joins TRBV27 and TRBJ1-5; D is undetermined. Germline V gives CDR1 MNHEY, CDR2 SMNVEV (reference sequence). Trimming took off 4 bases at V and 9 bases at J, with 10 bases between the two ends. CDR3 size: 12 residues. DNA for the CDR3: TGTGCCAGCAGTTCTCGGGGTTCGCCCCAGCATTTT. It specifies CASSSRGSPQHF.

This clonotype came up a few times. The V call is TRBV6-5, the J call TRBJ2-7; D unresolved. The CDR3 sequence is 13 residues long. With 6 bases removed from V and 3 bases from J, the gap between germline ends came to 12 bases. Germline V gene data show CDR1 as MNHEY and CDR2 as SVGAGI. The CDR3 is CASSYTENYEQYF. The CDR3 DNA follows: TGTGCCAGCAGCTACACGGAGAACTACGAGCAGTACTTC.

The chain couples TRBV9 to TRBJ1-5; no definite D call. Per the germline V gene, CDR1 is SGDLS and CDR2 is YYNGEE. Trimming took off 3 bases at V and 6 bases at J, with 13 bases between the two ends. This CDR3 contains 14 residues. CDR3 residues: CASSEATRFQPQHF. DNA for the CDR3: TGTGCCAGCAGCGAGGCCACCCGCTTTCAGCCCCAGCATTTT.

The chain carries TRBV5-1 and TRBJ2-5; no clear D gene. Germline V lookup: CDR1 SGHRS, CDR2 YFSETQ. The CDR3 length is 13 residues. The germline V and J ends were trimmed by 6 bases and 0 bases, with 9 bases remaining between them. CDR3 coding DNA: TGCGCCAGCAAGTGGACCAACCAAGAGACCCAGTACTTC. This encodes CASKWTNQETQYF.

A few counts support this clonotype. The rearrangement links TRBV4-2 to TRBJ1-6; no definite D call. The CDR3 extends over 14 amino acids. V gave up 4 bases and J gave up 6 bases, with 10 bases separating them. Germline values: CDR1 LGHNA, CDR2 YNFKEQ. This CDR3 is CASSPTLLNSPLHF. The CDR3 region has the DNA TGTGCCAGCAGCCCCACACTTCTTAATTCACCCCTCCACTTT.